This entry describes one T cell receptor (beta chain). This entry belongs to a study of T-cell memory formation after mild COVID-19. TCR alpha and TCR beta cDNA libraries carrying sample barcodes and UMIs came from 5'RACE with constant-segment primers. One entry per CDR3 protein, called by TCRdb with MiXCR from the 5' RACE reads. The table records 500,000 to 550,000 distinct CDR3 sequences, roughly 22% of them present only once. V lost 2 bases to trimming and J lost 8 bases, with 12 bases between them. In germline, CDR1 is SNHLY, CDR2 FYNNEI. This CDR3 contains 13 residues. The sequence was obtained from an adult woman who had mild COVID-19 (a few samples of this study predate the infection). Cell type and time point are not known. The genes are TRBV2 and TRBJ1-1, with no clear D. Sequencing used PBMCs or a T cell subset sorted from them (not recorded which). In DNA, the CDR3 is TGTGCCAGCAGTGAACGGAAGGGAGGGGAAGCTTTCTTT. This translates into CASSERKGGEAFF. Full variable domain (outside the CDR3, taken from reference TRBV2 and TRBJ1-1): EPEVTQTPSHQVTQMGQEVILRCVPISNHLYFYWYRQILGQKVEFLVSFYNNEISEKSEIFDDQFSVERPDGSNFTLKIRSTKLEDSAMYFCASSERKGGEAFFGQGTRLTVV.